These 27 T cell receptor beta chains were all obtained from the same sample, sequenced in a study of T-cell reconstitution after alpha-beta-depleted transplantation in children. It was with unique molecular identifiers that the TCRbeta library was prepared. TCRdb processed the PCR reads anew with MiXCR; each CDR3 protein has one entry. The sample has 500,000 or so distinct CDR3 sequences, roughly 33% seen once. The sequences come from PBMCs from the stem cell graft donor, collected from the stem cell graft. The receptors were sampled from a human donor who donated a stem cell graft to a child with aplastic anemia.

The chain has TRBV10-3 and TRBJ1-5; 8 nucleotides match TRBD1. This CDR3 has 15 residues. Germline CDR1 is ENHRY and CDR2 is SYGVKD. The J segment lost 0 bases and the V segment lost 6 bases, leaving 4 bases of the junction unmatched. CDR3 sequence reads: CAIRATGDSNQPQHF. For the CDR3, the DNA is TGTGCCATCAGGGCGACAGGGGATAGCAATCAGCCCCAGCATTTT.

This clonotype was picked up a small number of times. CDR3 nucleotide sequence: TGTGCCAGCAGTCGTAGCGGGAGGGGTGCCTACGAGCAGTACTTC. Translation: CASSRSGRGAYEQYF. This chain links TRBV7-2 with TRBJ2-7; TRBD2 agrees at 11 bases. The germline V gene encodes CDR1 SGHTA and CDR2 FQGNSA. The CDR3 has 15 amino acids. V lost 6 bases and J lost 2; bases outside the gene matches: 6.

V usage is TRBV20-1 and J usage is TRBJ1-6; the match to TRBD1 covers 7 bases. Trimming took 5 bases from V and 14 from J; bases not matched to a gene: 6. The CDR3 extends over 11 amino acids. Germline CDR1 and CDR2: DFQATT and SNEGSKA (reference sequence). CDR3 nucleotides: TGCAGTGCTTCGGACAGGCAGACCCTCCACTTT. This encodes CSASDRQTLHF.

The chain links TRBV12-3 or TRBV12-4 to TRBJ1-4, with D unresolved. V lost 7 bases and J 5 bases, leaving 14 bases between the germline ends. This CDR3 has 14 residues. The chain's CDR3 is CASKATSLNEKLFF. The DNA of the CDR3 is TGTGCCAGCAAGGCGACGAGCTTAAATGAAAAACTGTTTTTT.

This clonotype turned up a few times. V and J are TRBV7-2 and TRBJ1-2; 8 nucleotides align to TRBD1. Per germline, CDR1 SGHTA and CDR2 FQGNSA. With 8 bases clipped from V and 7 bases from J, the junction kept 18 bases outside the gene matches. This CDR3 region has 16 residues. CDR3 amino acids: CASQKAQDRALFGYTF. In DNA form, the CDR3 reads TGTGCCAGCCAAAAAGCTCAGGACAGGGCTTTATTTGGCTACACCTTC.

This chain links TRBV6-1 with TRBJ2-5, with D uncertain. The V and J ends lost 3 bases and 1 base respectively, with 12 bases between them. The CDR3 is 15 amino acids. CDR1 is MNHNS and CDR2 is SASEGT in the germline V gene. CDR3 coding DNA: TGTGCCAGCAGTGATTTAGGTGGCAGCCAAGAGACCCAGTACTTC. As protein: CASSDLGGSQETQYF.

This chain links TRBV27 with TRBJ2-1; tentatively, D is TRBD2 (6 bases). The CDR3 sequence is 16 residues long. Trimming cost V 7 bases and J 9 bases, with 25 bases left between them. Germline V lookup: CDR1 MNHEY, CDR2 SMNVEV (reference sequence). In DNA form, the CDR3 reads TGTGCCAGCACCCCCGAAGGTGGACTTCGGAGGGGTGAGCAGTTCTTC. As protein: CASTPEGGLRRGEQFF.

The chain employs TRBV29-1 and TRBJ2-5; D may correspond to TRBD1 or TRBD2 (5 bases each). The length of the CDR3 is 13 residues. Germline V gene sequence: CDR1 SQVTM, CDR2 ANQGSEA. V dropped 3 bases and J dropped 5 bases, with 13 bases sitting between them. This chain's CDR3 is CSVDDGTGETQYF. The CDR3 bases are TGCAGCGTTGACGACGGGACCGGTGAGACCCAGTACTTC.

This clonotype was picked up a small number of times. This rearrangement joins TRBV5-8 to TRBJ2-1, with a weak D call TRBD2 (5 bases). Germline lookup yields CDR1 SGHTS and CDR2 YDEGEE. V gave up 6 bases and J gave up 6 bases, with 19 bases separating them. This CDR3 has 15 amino acids. CDR3: CASIPNWGVGNEQFF. CDR3 DNA: TGTGCCAGCATCCCGAACTGGGGAGTGGGCAATGAGCAGTTCTTC.

This chain joins TRBV7-2 and TRBJ2-1; no clear D. The CDR3 runs to 12 residues. The V end lost 4 bases, the J end lost 8 bases, and 9 bases lay between the germline ends. CDR1 SGHTA and CDR2 FQGNSA come from the germline V gene. CDR3 in DNA: TGTGCCAGCAGCTCACGAAATGATGAGCAGTTCTTC. Residues: CASSSRNDEQFF.

The chain recombines TRBV12-3 or TRBV12-4 with TRBJ2-1; D is ambiguous. V gave up 5 bases and J gave up 3 bases, with 11 bases separating them. This CDR3 has 14 amino acids. The CDR3 region is CASSDETFYNEQFF. DNA for the CDR3: TGTGCCAGCAGTGACGAGACCTTCTACAATGAGCAGTTCTTC.

The rearrangement joins TRBV18 to TRBJ1-3; no clear D. The CDR3 runs 15 residues. The V end lost 3 bases, the J end lost 0 bases, and 9 bases lay between the germline ends. Germline values: CDR1 KGHSH, CDR2 LQKENI. CDR3 amino acids: CASSPMADSGNTIYF. As DNA, the CDR3 is TGTGCCAGCTCACCGATGGCGGACTCTGGAAACACCATATATTTT.

The table lists this clonotype with a few counts. CDR3 nucleotides: TGTGCCAGCAGTTTAACTAGCGGGAGTTTGGTGACCCAGTACTTC. Encoded protein: CASSLTSGSLVTQYF. This sequence joins TRBV12-3 or TRBV12-4 and TRBJ2-5; 11 bases map to TRBD2. With 2 bases clipped from V and 7 bases from J, the junction kept 6 bases outside the gene matches. This CDR3 contains 15 residues.

This sequence joins TRBV20-1 and TRBJ1-5, with a weak D call TRBD1 (5 bases). Germline CDR1 reads DFQATT; CDR2 reads SNEGSKA (reference sequence). The CDR3 length is 17 residues. Deletions cut 0 bases from V and 0 bases from J, with 15 bases between. CDR3 nucleotide sequence: TGCAGTGCTAGAGATTACCAGGGACCGAGTAGCAATCAGCCCCAGCATTTT. Translated: CSARDYQGPSSNQPQHF.

The chain couples TRBV20-1 to TRBJ2-1; 8 bases are a match to TRBD2. CDR1 is DFQATT and CDR2 is SNEGSKA in the germline V gene (reference sequence). With 5 bases clipped from V and 0 bases from J, the junction kept 6 bases outside the gene matches. This CDR3 spans 15 amino acids. CDR3 residues: CSAARAGGSYNEQFF. In nucleotides, the CDR3 is TGCAGTGCTGCGCGGGCGGGGGGCTCCTACAATGAGCAGTTCTTC.

This clonotype was detected only a few times. The chain recombines TRBV12-3 or TRBV12-4 with TRBJ2-1, with D tentatively TRBD1 or TRBD2 (5 bases each). CDR3 length equals 16 residues. V lost 6 bases and J 2 bases, leaving 17 bases between the germline ends. The CDR3 region is CASRHRDLNTYNEQFF. CDR3 bases: TGTGCCAGCAGGCACCGGGACCTTAATACCTACAATGAGCAGTTCTTC.

The chain carries TRBV5-1 and TRBJ2-3; D is ambiguous. This CDR3 region has 15 residues. Germline V gene data show CDR1 as SGHRS and CDR2 as YFSETQ. Trimming stripped 3 bases from V and 2 bases from J, with 13 bases between. CDR3 sequence reads: CASSYLPTNTDTQYF. DNA for the CDR3: TGCGCCAGCAGCTATTTACCAACAAACACAGATACGCAGTATTTT.

J is TRBJ2-5 and V is TRBV2; no definite D call. Trimming took off 4 bases at V and 5 bases at J, with 11 bases between the two ends. The CDR3 runs 13 residues. CDR1 is SNHLY, CDR2 FYNNEI, per germline. CDR3: CASSVIIRETQYF. Here the CDR3 DNA reads TGTGCCAGCAGTGTGATCATTAGGGAGACCCAGTACTTC.

Only a few counts were recorded for this clonotype. This chain uses TRBV12-3 or TRBV12-4 with TRBJ1-1; unclear D gene. V dropped 5 bases and J dropped 0 bases, with 13 bases sitting between them. The CDR3 contains 15 residues. This CDR3 is CASSPPWQLNTEAFF. As DNA, the CDR3 is TGTGCCAGCAGTCCGCCGTGGCAGTTGAACACTGAAGCTTTCTTT.

The chain combines TRBV30 with TRBJ2-1; 7 bases align to TRBD2. The CDR3 is 15 residues long. J lost 4 bases, V lost 4 bases, and 10 bases had no gene match. The germline V gene encodes CDR1 GTSNPN and CDR2 SVGIG (reference sequence). The CDR3 DNA sequence: TGTGCCTGGACCCTCCCTAGCGGTCCTTACAATGAGCAGTTCTTC. Encoded protein: CAWTLPSGPYNEQFF.

The sample holds a few counts of this clonotype. The CDR3 is CASSPTPSGREELFF. The DNA for the CDR3 is TGTGCCAGCAGCCCCACTCCGAGCGGGAGGGAAGAGCTGTTTTTT. This chain uses TRBV12-3 or TRBV12-4 with TRBJ2-2; 10 bases align to TRBD2. The ends lost 6 bases at V and 11 bases at J; junction bases unmatched: 12. CDR3 length equals 15 residues.

This chain joins TRBV18 and TRBJ2-5, with TRBD2 as a possible D gene (6 bases). The CDR3 contains 15 residues. V dropped 5 bases and J dropped 3 bases, with 16 bases sitting between them. Germline loops: CDR1 KGHSH, CDR2 LQKENI. CDR3: CASSSGLIREETQYF. The CDR3 DNA is TGTGCCAGCTCATCGGGACTTATTAGGGAAGAGACCCAGTACTTC.

The chain links TRBV29-1 to TRBJ2-4, with D perhaps TRBD1 (6 bases). V lost 4 bases and J lost 8, with 12 bases in between. Germline V lookup: CDR1 SQVTM, CDR2 ANQGSEA. This CDR3 has 12 amino acids. CDR3 sequence (DNA): TGCAGCGTTGTACAGGGATTTGACATTCAGTACTTC. Its protein product is CSVVQGFDIQYF.

The sample holds a few counts of this clonotype. V gene TRBV18 combines with J gene TRBJ1-1; TRBD1 matches at 7 bases. The CDR3 consists of 15 residues. Germline-derived CDR1 and CDR2 are KGHSH and LQKENI. Trimming at V came to 4 bases and at J to 4 bases, leaving 9 bases not matched to a gene. CDR3: CASSQTGQPSTEAFF. CDR3 DNA sequence: TGTGCCAGCTCACAGACAGGGCAACCGAGCACTGAAGCTTTCTTT.

J is TRBJ1-2 and V is TRBV18, with D uncertain. V was shortened by 2 bases and J by 1 base, with 14 bases between the two germline ends. CDR1 KGHSH and CDR2 LQKENI come from the germline V gene. CDR3 length: 16 amino acids. DNA for the CDR3: TGTGCCAGCTCACCAGGAGGTAGCATTTATAACTATGGCTACACCTTC. It specifies CASSPGGSIYNYGYTF.

J is TRBJ1-5 and V is TRBV7-2, with 7 bases aligning to TRBD1. The trim removed 5 bases at V and 9 bases at J, leaving 10 bases unmatched. The CDR3 sequence is 14 residues long. In germline, CDR1 is SGHTA, CDR2 FQGNSA. CDR3 sequence (DNA): TGTGCCAGCAGCCCACGGGACAGAGAAACGCCCCAGCATTTT. It codes for CASSPRDRETPQHF. Full variable domain (rest looked up from reference TRBV7-2 and TRBJ1-5): GAGVSQSPSNKVTEKGKDVELRCDPISGHTALYWYRQSLGQGLEFLIYFQGNSAPDKSGLPSDRFSAERTGGSVSTLTIQRTQQEDSAVYLCASSPRDRETPQHFGDGTRLSIL.

J is TRBJ2-1 and V is TRBV12-3 or TRBV12-4; tentatively, D is TRBD2 (6 bases). The V end lost 7 bases, the J end lost 3 bases, and 16 bases lay between the germline ends. The CDR3 is 15 amino acids. CDR3 DNA sequence: TGTGCCAGCACCACTAGCCTCATACGCTACAATGAGCAGTTCTTC. It codes for CASTTSLIRYNEQFF.